One sample yielded the 19 T cell receptor beta chains listed below, sequenced in a study of T cell responses to AZD1222 COVID-19 vaccine. The data were produced by immunoSEQ multiplex PCR, yet TCRdb's version contains in-frame clones alone and is incomplete. The data contain 100,000 to 150,000 clones, around 84% of them singletons. The source was peripheral blood, collected on day 0 of AZD1222 vaccination. These TCRs come from an adult in good health.

This chain uses TRBV30 with TRBJ1-6; no firm D call. Looked up from germline, CDR1 is GTSNPN and CDR2 is SVGIG (reference sequence). The V gene lost 0 bases and the J gene lost 12 bases, with 12 bases spanning the gap. The CDR3 length is 13 residues. CDR3 in amino acids: CAWSVLTAVPLHF. The DNA for the CDR3 is TGTGCCTGGAGTGTACTAACGGCGGTACCCCTCCACTTT.

V is TRBV19 and J is TRBJ2-7; 7 nucleotides line up with TRBD2. J was trimmed by 4 bases and V by 1 base; bases with no gene match: 7. This CDR3 spans 15 amino acids. Germline assignment: CDR1 LNHDA and CDR2 SQIVND (reference sequence). The CDR3 region is CASSIGHGLEYEQYF. In nucleotides, the CDR3 is TGTGCCAGTAGTATAGGTCACGGACTAGAGTACGAGCAGTACTTC. The full variable domain, completed using reference TRBV19 and TRBJ2-7, is DGGITQSPKYLFRKEGQNVTLSCEQNLNHDAMYWYRQDPGQGLRLIYYSQIVNDFQKGDIAEGYSVSREKKESFPLTVTSAQKNPTAFYLCASSIGHGLEYEQYFGPGTRLTVT.

This clone was recorded only once. V usage is TRBV3-1 (or the pseudogene TRBV3-2) and J usage is TRBJ1-1; weak D call: TRBD1 (5 bases). Germline V gives CDR1 LGHDT, CDR2 YNNKEL (reference sequence). Trimming took 8 bases from V and 3 from J, leaving 13 bases between them. The CDR3 has 13 residues. In DNA form, the CDR3 reads TGTGCCAGCGGGGCCTTTGGTCACACTGAAGCTTTCTTT. It specifies CASGAFGHTEAFF.

This sequence joins TRBV5-3 and TRBJ1-3; 8 bases agree with TRBD1. TRBV5-3 is annotated as an ORF whose role is uncertain. The V gene end was trimmed by 4 bases and the J gene end by 3 bases; junction bases not matched to a gene: 6. There are 15 residues in the CDR3. The CDR3, as DNA: TGTGCCAGAAGCCAGACGACAGGGGATGGAAACACCATATATTTT. This gives the protein CARSQTTGDGNTIYF.

The chain combines TRBV15 with TRBJ2-7, with D possibly matching TRBD1 (5 bases). The ends were cut back, 5 bases at V and 10 bases at J, with 15 bases in the middle. Germline lookup yields CDR1 LNHNV and CDR2 YYDKDF (reference sequence). The CDR3 length is 12 residues. The CDR3 nucleotides are TGTGCCACCAGCCGCAACCAAGGACATCAGTACTTC. It yields the protein CATSRNQGHQYF.

This chain uses TRBV6-5 with TRBJ1-5, with 8 bases lining up with TRBD1. The J segment lost 6 bases and the V segment lost 2 bases, leaving 3 bases of the junction unmatched. CDR1 and CDR2 (germline): MNHEY, SVGAGI. This CDR3 is built from 14 residues. The DNA for the CDR3 is TGTGCCAGCAGTTACGGACAGGGAATTCAGCCCCAGCATTTT. It yields the protein CASSYGQGIQPQHF.

The chain links TRBV6-5 to TRBJ2-3, with 13 positions matching TRBD2. V was pared by 9 bases and J by 8 bases, with 11 bases of the junction left unmatched. Per the germline V gene, CDR1 is MNHEY and CDR2 is SVGAGI. This CDR3 is built from 15 residues. This chain's CDR3 is CASHGLAGVAGTQYF. The DNA for the CDR3 is TGTGCCAGTCACGGACTAGCGGGAGTGGCCGGTACGCAGTATTTT.

The chain employs TRBV5-1 and TRBJ2-7; D is undetermined. The CDR3 is made up of 11 amino acids. V dropped 3 bases and J dropped 7 bases, with 8 bases sitting between them. Germline values: CDR1 SGHRS, CDR2 YFSETQ. CDR3 sequence: CASSWEAEQYF. The CDR3 bases are TGCGCCAGCAGCTGGGAAGCGGAGCAGTACTTC.

With regard to this clone: The sample carries other DNA sequences with the same CDR3. The CDR3 spells CASSLIRSGELFF. The DNA for the CDR3 is TGTGCCAGCAGCTTAATCCGATCCGGGGAGCTGTTTTTT. V usage is TRBV7-3 and J usage is TRBJ2-2; no clear D gene. Germline CDR1 SGHTA, CDR2 FQGTGA. The CDR3 is made up of 13 amino acids. V lost 1 base and J lost 6, with 6 bases in between. Full variable domain (rest looked up from reference TRBV7-3 and TRBJ2-2): GAGVSQTPSNKVTEKGKYVELRCDPISGHTALYWYRQSLGQGPEFLIYFQGTGAADDSGLPNDRFFAVRPEGSVSTLKIQRTERGDSAVYLCASSLIRSGELFFGEGSRLTVL.

The genes are TRBV3-1 (or the pseudogene TRBV3-2) and TRBJ1-2, with D uncertain. The germline CDR1 and CDR2 sequences are LGHDT and YNNKEL (reference sequence). Deletions cut 4 bases from V and 0 bases from J, with 6 bases between. The CDR3 is made up of 13 amino acids. Here the CDR3 reads CASSRGTNYGYTF. The CDR3 nucleotides read TGTGCCAGCAGCCGCGGGACTAACTATGGCTACACCTTC.

Comments on this clone: The same CDR3 also results from other DNA sequences found in this sample. The chain joins TRBV29-1 to TRBJ1-2; no clear D gene. Germline CDR1 is SQVTM and CDR2 is ANQGSEA. V lost 1 base and J 3 bases, leaving 6 bases between the germline ends. The length of the CDR3 is 12 residues. The CDR3 here is CSVEVADYGYTF. CDR3 DNA sequence: TGCAGCGTTGAAGTAGCAGACTATGGCTACACCTTC. Using reference TRBV29-1 and TRBJ1-2 for the parts outside the CDR3, the full variable domain is SAVISQKPSRDICQRGTSLTIQCQVDSQVTMMFWYRQQPGQSLTLIATANQGSEATYESGFVIDKFPISRPNLTFSTLTVSNMSPEDSSIYLCSVEVADYGYTFGSGTRLTVV.

This clone was detected only once. The chain joins TRBV6-2 or TRBV6-3 to TRBJ1-2, with D possibly being TRBD1 (5 bases). Germline-derived CDR1 and CDR2 are MNHEY and SVGEGT. The germline V and J ends were trimmed by 4 bases and 5 bases, with 17 bases remaining between them. This CDR3 is 15 amino acids long. The CDR3 here is CASSSRASNLYGYTF. CDR3 nucleotide sequence: TGTGCCAGCAGTTCCAGGGCTAGTAACCTGTATGGCTACACCTTC.

CDR3 DNA: TGTGCCACCAGTGCCTCGGGACTGAGCGGCTACACCTTC. It encodes CATSASGLSGYTF. The chain employs TRBV24-1 and TRBJ1-2, with D possibly TRBD1 on 5 matching bases. Germline CDR1 reads KGHDR; CDR2 reads SFDVKD. CDR3 length: 13 amino acids. V gave up 5 bases and J gave up 8 bases, with 14 bases separating them.

The J gene is TRBJ2-5, the V gene TRBV27, with 11 nucleotides matching TRBD2. Per the germline V gene, CDR1 is MNHEY and CDR2 is SMNVEV (reference sequence). The CDR3 has 15 residues. V trimming: 4 bases; J trimming: 2 bases; junction bases outside the gene matches: 3. CDR3 nucleotides: TGTGCCAGCAGTTCGGGACTAGCGGTACAAGAGACCCAGTACTTC. This sequence encodes CASSSGLAVQETQYF.

V and J are TRBV5-1 and TRBJ1-2; D perhaps matches TRBD1 (6 bases). Trimming removed 1 base from V and 6 bases from J, with 16 bases in between. Germline V lookup: CDR1 SGHRS, CDR2 YFSETQ. The CDR3 runs to 15 residues. CDR3 region: CASSLRSHREDGYTF. For the CDR3, the DNA is TGCGCCAGCAGCTTGAGGTCGCACAGGGAAGATGGCTACACCTTC. The full variable domain, its missing parts supplied by reference TRBV5-1 and TRBJ1-2, is KAGVTQTPRYLIKTRGQQVTLSCSPISGHRSVSWYQQTPGQGLQFLFEYFSETQRNKGNFPGRFSGRQFSNSRSEMNVSTLELGDSALYLCASSLRSHREDGYTFGSGTRLTVV.

The chain carries TRBV20-1 and TRBJ1-2; no definite D call. Per germline, CDR1 DFQATT and CDR2 SNEGSKA (reference sequence). This CDR3 comprises 12 residues. The germline V and J ends were trimmed by 3 bases and 4 bases, with 9 bases remaining between them. The CDR3 sequence: CSASSGSYGYTF. For the CDR3, the DNA is TGCAGTGCTAGTTCCGGGTCCTATGGCTACACCTTC.

V usage is TRBV27 and J usage is TRBJ2-1; 9 bases line up with TRBD1. V shed 4 bases, J shed 1 base, and the junction held 8 bases outside the gene matches. The CDR3 spans 17 residues. Germline assignment: CDR1 MNHEY and CDR2 SMNVEV (reference sequence). The CDR3 DNA is TGTGCCAGCAGTTCCCCACAGGGGGCGAGTTCCTACAATGAGCAGTTCTTC. Encoded protein: CASSSPQGASSYNEQFF.

Details on this clone: Its ends do not fully match the called genes, so a read error is possible. The chain uses TRBV19 and TRBJ2-1; TRBD1 or TRBD2 may be the D gene (5 bases each). CDR3 length equals 12 residues. Germline V CDR1 and CDR2: LNHDA, SQIVND (reference sequence). The CDR3 protein is CASSGPGPPRVF. CDR3 coding DNA: TGTGCCAGTAGTGGGCCGGGACCCCCGAGGGTCTTC.

The chain recombines TRBV7-2 with TRBJ1-5; D gene uncertain. Germline V CDR1 and CDR2: SGHTA, FQGNSA. The V end was cut by 5 bases, the J end by 4 bases, with 6 bases between. The CDR3 covers 12 residues. The CDR3 region is CASSTGNQPQHF. The CDR3 bases are TGTGCCAGCAGCACGGGAAATCAGCCCCAGCATTTT. The full variable domain, with the rest looked up from reference TRBV7-2 and TRBJ1-5, is GAGVSQSPSNKVTEKGKDVELRCDPISGHTALYWYRQSLGQGLEFLIYFQGNSAPDKSGLPSDRFSAERTGGSVSTLTIQRTQQEDSAVYLCASSTGNQPQHFGDGTRLSIL.